This TCR beta chain was sequenced in a study of T cell responses to AZD1222 COVID-19 vaccine. Assay: immunoSEQ multiplex PCR; the TCRdb copy retains only in-frame clones and omits some. The table has about 140,000 clones, approximately 90% seen once; the top ten hold about 4.8%. Trimming left V 4 bases short and J 4 bases short, with 20 bases between. This CDR3 has 16 amino acids. Germline loops: CDR1 SGDLS, CDR2 YYNGEE. As regards this clone: The antigen is unknown.

Findings and caveats of the study: White British ancestry dominated among donors, who included more females, and clonal diversity was possibly underestimated. Repertoire sampling occurred only after the peak T cell response.

This TCR came from an adult in good health. The V call is TRBV9, the J call TRBJ1-2, with unresolved D. The material was peripheral blood, obtained on day 0 of AZD1222 vaccination. The CDR3 is CASSRVEREKGYGYTF. CDR3 nucleotide sequence: TGTGCCAGCAGCCGCGTAGAGCGGGAAAAGGGCTATGGCTACACCTTC.